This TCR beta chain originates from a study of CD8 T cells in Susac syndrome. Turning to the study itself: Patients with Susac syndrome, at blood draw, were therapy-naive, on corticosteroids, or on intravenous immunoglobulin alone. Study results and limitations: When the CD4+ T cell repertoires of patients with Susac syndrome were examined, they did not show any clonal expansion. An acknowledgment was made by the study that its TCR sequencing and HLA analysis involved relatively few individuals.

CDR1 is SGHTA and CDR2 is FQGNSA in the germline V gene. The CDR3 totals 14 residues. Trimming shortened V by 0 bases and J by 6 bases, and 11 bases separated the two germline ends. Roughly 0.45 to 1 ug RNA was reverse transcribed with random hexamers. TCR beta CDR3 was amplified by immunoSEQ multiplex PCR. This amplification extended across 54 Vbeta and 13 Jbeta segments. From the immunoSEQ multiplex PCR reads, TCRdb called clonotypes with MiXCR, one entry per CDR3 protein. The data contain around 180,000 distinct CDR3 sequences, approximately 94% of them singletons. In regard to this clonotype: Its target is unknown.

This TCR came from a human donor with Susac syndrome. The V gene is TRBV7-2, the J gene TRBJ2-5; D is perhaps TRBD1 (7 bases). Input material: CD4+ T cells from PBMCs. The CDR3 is CASSLAEGAQTQYF. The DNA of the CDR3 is TGTGCCAGCAGCTTAGCGGAGGGGGCGCAGACCCAGTACTTC.